This T cell receptor beta chain was documented in a study of human T cells and chemical hapten exposure. Study results and limitations: The number of TCRs over 1 in 1000 frequency stayed unchanged after DPC.

This clonotype was detected only a few times. The antigen is undetermined. Each CDR3 protein is one row after TCRdb ran MiXCR on the RACE reads. Found here are about 110,000 distinct CDR3 sequences, 12% of them singletons; the top ten hold 1.6%. Time point of the sample: pre-sensitization, week 0. Treatment defined: therapeutic diphenylcyclopropenone sensitization with weekly scalp DPC. This sample comprised whole blood, obtained in connection with sensitization to the hapten diphenylcyclopropenone (DPC). The receptor comes from a woman aged 45-59 years with alopecia areata. Some clones in this sample may be carry-over from other donors' samples.

Written as DNA, the CDR3 is TGTGCCAGCAGTGTCAGGGGATCTGGGGCCAACGTCCTGACTTTC. It specifies CASSVRGSGANVLTF. This chain joins TRBV28 and TRBJ2-6; D might be TRBD1 (6 bases). The CDR3 totals 15 residues. The V gene's germline CDR1 is MDHEN and CDR2 SYDVKM. Trimming removed 5 bases from V and 1 base from J, with 9 bases in between.